Following are 27 T cell receptor beta chains from one sample sequenced in a study of long-term antiretroviral therapy in people with HIV. Samples were assayed with immunoSEQ v3.0 at survey level. Sequencing was performed with immunoSEQ multiplex PCR; in TCRdb, only in-frame clones are kept and a portion is missing. The sample comprises approximately 9,400 clones, roughly four fifths of which are singletons, and roughly a quarter rests with the top ten. The sample consisted of unsorted PBMCs, taken 0.6 years before starting antiretroviral therapy. These receptors came from a man aged 35 to 55 with HIV.

The J gene is TRBJ1-2, the V gene TRBV25-1; D is unresolved. Germline CDR1 MGHDK, CDR2 SYGVNS. This CDR3 contains 12 residues. Between the trimmed V and J ends, which lost 2 bases and 8 bases, there was a span of 9 bases. The CDR3 DNA is TGTGCCAGCAGTGAACTGTTCAGGGGCTACACCTTC. It specifies CASSELFRGYTF.

The rearrangement joins TRBV27 to TRBJ2-7, with 7 positions matching TRBD2. With 5 bases clipped from V and 7 bases from J, the junction kept 14 bases outside the gene matches. This CDR3 spans 15 amino acids. Per the germline V gene, CDR1 is MNHEY and CDR2 is SMNVEV (reference sequence). The CDR3 DNA reads as TGTGCCAGCAGTCCCACCGGGACTATGACTGGGGAGCAGTACTTC. Protein product: CASSPTGTMTGEQYF.

This clone has only one observation. V usage is TRBV19 and J usage is TRBJ2-4; 9 nucleotides match TRBD2. This CDR3 spans 18 amino acids. CDR1 LNHDA and CDR2 SQIVND come from the germline V gene (reference sequence). V trimming: 2 bases; J trimming: 2 bases; junction bases outside the gene matches: 10. The CDR3 loop reads CASSITGASGISKNIQYF. CDR3 DNA: TGTGCCAGTAGTATAACGGGTGCTAGCGGGATTTCCAAAAACATTCAGTACTTC.

J is TRBJ2-7 and V is TRBV28; 12 bases are shared with TRBD2. This CDR3 has 18 amino acids. Germline CDR1 is MDHEN and CDR2 is SYDVKM. V lost 5 bases to trimming and J lost 6 bases; unmatched junction nucleotides: 17. The CDR3 sequence: CASSPSRGASGGAFEQYF. The DNA of the CDR3 is TGTGCCAGCAGTCCTTCAAGGGGAGCTAGCGGGGGGGCGTTCGAGCAGTACTTC. Complete variable domain (other parts from reference TRBV28 and TRBJ2-7): DVKVTQSSRYLVKRTGEKVFLECVQDMDHENMFWYRQDPGLGLRLIYFSYDVKMKEKGDIPEGYSVSREKKERFSLILESASTNQTSMYLCASSPSRGASGGAFEQYFGPGTRLTVT.

J is TRBJ1-1 and V is TRBV5-1; 8 bases map to TRBD1. This CDR3 has 16 residues. With V trimmed by 0 bases and J by 1 base, 5 bases remained unmatched. Germline lookup yields CDR1 SGHRS and CDR2 YFSETQ. The CDR3 region has the DNA TGCGCCAGCAGCTTGGGGAGCAGGGGGCGGAACACTGAAGCTTTCTTT. This sequence encodes CASSLGSRGRNTEAFF.

The chain combines TRBV4-1 with TRBJ2-4; the D is unclear. Germline V gene sequence: CDR1 MGHRA, CDR2 YSYEKL. The V and J ends lost 0 bases and 2 bases respectively, with 11 bases between them. The CDR3 consists of 16 residues. The CDR3 loop reads CASSQDLVATKNIQYF. CDR3 bases: TGCGCCAGCAGCCAAGATCTAGTGGCGACCAAAAACATTCAGTACTTC.

The V and J genes are TRBV7-9 and TRBJ1-2; 12 bases agree with TRBD1. Per the germline V gene, CDR1 is SEHNR and CDR2 is FQNEAQ (reference sequence). The CDR3 is made up of 15 amino acids. With 5 bases clipped from V and 5 bases from J, the junction kept 6 bases outside the gene matches. In DNA form, the CDR3 reads TGTGCCAGCAGCCCGGGACAGGGGGCTAGGTATGGCTACACCTTC. Its protein product is CASSPGQGARYGYTF.

The chain links TRBV15 to TRBJ1-5, with TRBD1 as a possible D gene (5 bases). This CDR3 comprises 14 residues. Looked up from germline, CDR1 is LNHNV and CDR2 is YYDKDF (reference sequence). Trimming removed 0 bases from V and 2 bases from J, with 5 bases in between. CDR3 sequence: CATSREGGNQPQHF. DNA for the CDR3: TGTGCCACCAGCAGAGAAGGGGGCAATCAGCCCCAGCATTTT.

This clone was observed a handful of times. This chain joins TRBV5-4 and TRBJ1-6; D is uncertain. The CDR3 spans 13 residues. Looked up from germline, CDR1 is SGHNT and CDR2 is YYREEE (reference sequence). V was cut by 4 bases and J by 3 bases, with 5 bases left in between. In nucleotides, the CDR3 is TGTGCCAGCAGCGGGGACTATAATTCACCCCTCCACTTT. Protein sequence: CASSGDYNSPLHF.

The V gene is TRBV4-2, the J gene TRBJ2-2; D is uncertain. CDR3 length: 14 amino acids. The V gene lost 0 bases and the J gene lost 6 bases, with 8 bases spanning the gap. CDR1 and CDR2 (germline): LGHNA, YNFKEQ. The CDR3 region is CASSQDLISGELFF. In DNA form, the CDR3 reads TGTGCCAGCAGCCAAGATCTGATATCCGGGGAGCTGTTTTTT.

V is TRBV19 and J is TRBJ1-2; D is uncertain. The CDR3 has 15 amino acids. V lost 4 bases and J 9 bases, leaving 21 bases between the germline ends. CDR1 is LNHDA and CDR2 is SQIVND in the germline V gene (reference sequence). The CDR3 protein is CASSTGRAPLMSYTF. The CDR3 nucleotides read TGTGCCAGTAGTACCGGCCGGGCACCTTTGATGAGCTACACCTTC.

The chain employs TRBV14 and TRBJ1-1, with unresolved D. Germline V lookup: CDR1 SGHDN, CDR2 FVKESK. CDR3 length equals 15 residues. The ends were cut back, 1 base at V and 1 base at J, with 10 bases in the middle. CDR3 region: CASSQVVTANTEAFF. In DNA, the CDR3 is TGTGCCAGCAGCCAAGTCGTAACAGCGAACACTGAAGCTTTCTTT.

This sequence joins TRBV29-1 and TRBJ1-2; the D gene is possibly TRBD1 (6 bases). The length of the CDR3 is 17 residues. V was cut by 0 bases and J by 4 bases, with 21 bases left in between. Germline CDR1 is SQVTM and CDR2 is ANQGSEA. The CDR3 DNA reads TGCAGCGTTGAAGATCGTCCCAATCAGGGGAAAGGCTATGGCTACACCTTC. Its translation is CSVEDRPNQGKGYGYTF.

V and J are TRBV2 and TRBJ2-3; D not resolved. CDR1 and CDR2 from the germline V gene are SNHLY and FYNNEI. The CDR3 contains 14 residues. Deletions cut 7 bases from V and 0 bases from J, with 11 bases between. CDR3 sequence: CASMWRPSTDTQYF. The CDR3 nucleotides are TGTGCCAGCATGTGGAGACCTAGCACAGATACGCAGTATTTT.

The chain joins TRBV7-9 to TRBJ1-2; D unresolved. This CDR3 region has 14 residues. Germline loops: CDR1 SEHNR, CDR2 FQNEAQ (reference sequence). Trimming took 2 bases from V and 2 from J, leaving 9 bases between them. The CDR3 sequence: CASSLLEENYGYTF. The CDR3 nucleotides read TGTGCCAGCAGCTTATTGGAGGAAAACTATGGCTACACCTTC.

The chain combines TRBV6-1 with TRBJ1-1; D possibly corresponds to TRBD1 (6 bases). The CDR3 is made up of 12 amino acids. Germline-derived CDR1 and CDR2 are MNHNS and SASEGT. V shed 7 bases and J shed 7 bases, with 13 bases lying between them. The CDR3 spells CASKGGGFEAFF. The CDR3 nucleotides read TGTGCCAGCAAAGGAGGGGGGTTTGAAGCTTTCTTT.

V and J are TRBV6-5 and TRBJ1-1; TRBD1 aligns across 9 bases. The V and J ends lost 0 bases and 4 bases, in that order; junction bases with no gene match: 6. This CDR3 is 16 amino acids long. CDR1 is MNHEY and CDR2 is SVGAGI in the germline V gene. The CDR3 here is CASSYSTGGRGTEAFF. As DNA, the CDR3 is TGTGCCAGCAGTTACTCGACAGGGGGTCGAGGCACTGAAGCTTTCTTT.

The table lists this clone with a count of one. The CDR3 DNA reads TGTGCCAGTAGTCCTCGCCCATCCGGGACAGGGACGTTTTATAGCAATCAGCCCCAGCATTTT. As protein: CASSPRPSGTGTFYSNQPQHF. The chain links TRBV19 to TRBJ1-5; 9 nucleotides agree with TRBD1. This CDR3 region has 21 residues. V shed 5 bases and J 0 bases; nucleotides not matched to a gene: 20. Germline CDR1 is LNHDA and CDR2 is SQIVND (reference sequence).

This chain uses TRBV5-5 with TRBJ2-1, with D possibly being TRBD1 (6 bases). The length of the CDR3 is 15 residues. V was cut by 2 bases and J by 0 bases, with 9 bases left in between. Per germline, CDR1 SGHKS and CDR2 YYEKEE (reference sequence). CDR3 sequence (DNA): TGTGCCAGCAGCTTTACAGGGAGCTCCTACAATGAGCAGTTCTTC. As protein: CASSFTGSSYNEQFF.

The chain combines TRBV27 with TRBJ1-2; D is unresolved. The V end was cut by 4 bases, the J end by 1 base, with 10 bases between. CDR1 is MNHEY and CDR2 is SMNVEV in the germline V gene (reference sequence). This CDR3 has 14 amino acids. CDR3 in amino acids: CASSSRTDNYGYTF. The CDR3 DNA reads TGTGCCAGCAGTTCACGAACGGATAACTATGGCTACACCTTC.

This clone was recorded a few times. This chain links TRBV7-8 with TRBJ2-3; the match to TRBD2 covers 11 bases. Germline assignment: CDR1 SGHVS and CDR2 FQNEAQ. The CDR3 has 15 amino acids. With V trimmed by 6 bases and J by 0 bases, 2 bases remained unmatched. CDR3 protein: CASSTSGGSTDTQYF. The CDR3, as DNA: TGTGCCAGCAGTACTAGCGGGGGCAGCACAGATACGCAGTATTTT.

This clone was seen just once. The V gene is TRBV29-1, the J gene TRBJ2-2; D tentatively reads TRBD1 or TRBD2 (5 bases each). The CDR3 contains 13 residues. Germline values: CDR1 SQVTM, CDR2 ANQGSEA. V was trimmed by 6 bases and J by 6 bases, leaving 14 bases between them. The DNA for the CDR3 is TGCAGCGTCCGGGGACGTTGGGCCGGGGAGCTGTTTTTT. Amino acid sequence: CSVRGRWAGELFF.

The chain has TRBV5-4 and TRBJ1-1, with D tentatively TRBD1 (5 bases). V dropped 7 bases and J dropped 1 base, with 20 bases sitting between them. The CDR3 spans 16 residues. Germline CDR1 reads SGHNT; CDR2 reads YYREEE (reference sequence). The CDR3 nucleotides are TGTGCCAGCTCCTCGCTTGTGCTGACAGCGAACACTGAAGCTTTCTTT. Residues: CASSSLVLTANTEAFF.

This chain links TRBV27 with TRBJ2-2; a possible D gene is TRBD1 (6 bases). Germline CDR1 is MNHEY and CDR2 is SMNVEV (reference sequence). The CDR3 has 13 amino acids. Between the trimmed V and J ends, which lost 5 bases and 4 bases, there was a span of 8 bases. CDR3 in amino acids: CASSRGGTGELFF. The CDR3 DNA reads as TGTGCCAGCAGTAGAGGGGGCACCGGGGAGCTGTTTTTT.

This clone was seen a single time. The chain combines TRBV7-8 with TRBJ2-6, with D perhaps matching TRBD1 (6 bases). Trimming stripped 5 bases from V and 0 bases from J, with 17 bases between. Looked up from germline, CDR1 is SGHVS and CDR2 is FQNEAQ. The CDR3 covers 18 residues. The CDR3 here is CASSTQGLAYSGANVLTF. The CDR3 coding sequence is TGTGCCAGCAGCACCCAGGGGCTGGCCTACTCTGGGGCCAACGTCCTGACTTTC. Based on the CDR3 plus reference TRBV7-8 and TRBJ2-6, the full variable domain is GAGVSQSPRYKVAKRGQDVALRCDPISGHVSLFWYQQALGQGPEFLTYFQNEAQLDKSGLPSDRFFAERPEGSVSTLKIQRTQQEDSAVYLCASSTQGLAYSGANVLTFGAGSRLTVL.

The rearrangement joins TRBV4-1 to TRBJ1-1, with D possibly being TRBD1 (5 bases). There are 15 residues in the CDR3. CDR1 MGHRA and CDR2 YSYEKL come from the germline V gene. The V end was cut by 0 bases, the J end by 5 bases, with 13 bases between. The CDR3 loop is CASSQEMMGETEAFF. CDR3 in DNA: TGCGCCAGCAGCCAAGAAATGATGGGGGAAACTGAAGCTTTCTTT.

The J gene is TRBJ2-7, the V gene TRBV7-9; possible D gene TRBD1, 5 bases. The CDR3 runs to 14 residues. From germline, CDR1 is SEHNR and CDR2 FQNEAQ (reference sequence). V lost 3 bases and J 1 base, leaving 10 bases between the germline ends. The CDR3 protein is CASSFHRTSYEQYF. In DNA, the CDR3 is TGTGCCAGCAGCTTTCACAGGACGTCCTACGAGCAGTACTTC.